The rows below give T cell receptor beta chains drawn from one sample of a study of blood T cell repertoires in COVID-19. Generated by immunoSEQ multiplex PCR, the TCRdb table keeps only in-frame clones and is missing some. The sample records roughly 31,000 clones, almost 90% being singletons. Material for sequencing was peripheral blood. All receptors come from a man in his fifties or sixties with active COVID-19. Both conserved end residues are part of each CDR3. The order of the fields is J gene, D gene, V gene, clone size, CDR3 protein, CDR3 DNA. A D gene is named only where the DNA matches it firmly. Clone size is shown for a subset of rows, as once, few, many or a class of expanded clone.

j_call: TRBJ1-2; d_call: .; v_call: TRBV2; clone_size: .; cdr3_aa: CASSEIPYPPSGYTF; cdr3_nt: TGTGCCAGCAGTGAGATCCCCTATCCCCCAAGTGGCTACACCTTC
j_call: TRBJ2-5; d_call: .; v_call: TRBV2; clone_size: once; cdr3_aa: CASRRGQGETQYF; cdr3_nt: TGTGCCAGCCGGAGGGGGCAGGGGGAGACCCAGTACTTC
j_call: TRBJ2-4; d_call: TRBD1; v_call: TRBV5-6; clone_size: .; cdr3_aa: CASSAIQGDKNIQYF; cdr3_nt: TGTGCCAGCAGCGCTATACAGGGGGACAAAAACATTCAGTACTTC
j_call: TRBJ2-2; d_call: .; v_call: TRBV6-2/TRBV6-3; clone_size: once; cdr3_aa: CASSRSSYTGELFF; cdr3_nt: TGTGCCAGCAGCCGGTCCAGTTACACCGGGGAGCTGTTTTTT
j_call: TRBJ2-5; d_call: TRBD2; v_call: TRBV7-8; clone_size: .; cdr3_aa: CASSRLGGEGSETQYF; cdr3_nt: TGTGCCAGCAGCCGCCTGGGTGGGGAGGGATCAGAGACCCAGTACTTC
j_call: TRBJ1-1; d_call: .; v_call: TRBV29-1; clone_size: .; cdr3_aa: CSVDGGRYTEAFF; cdr3_nt: TGCAGCGTTGACGGGGGGCGCTACACTGAAGCTTTCTTT
j_call: TRBJ2-7; d_call: .; v_call: TRBV21-1; clone_size: once; cdr3_aa: CASSKARTGGYEQYF; cdr3_nt: TGTGCCAGCAGCAAAGCGAGGACAGGGGGGTACGAGCAGTACTTC
j_call: TRBJ2-7; d_call: .; v_call: TRBV4-1; clone_size: .; cdr3_aa: CASSQGQGHYEQYF; cdr3_nt: TGCGCCAGCAGCCAGGGTCAGGGGCACTACGAGCAGTACTTC
j_call: TRBJ1-1; d_call: .; v_call: TRBV28; clone_size: .; cdr3_aa: CASSSNTEAFF; cdr3_nt: TGTGCCAGCAGCTCGAACACTGAAGCTTTCTTT
j_call: TRBJ1-2; d_call: .; v_call: TRBV5-6; clone_size: .; cdr3_aa: CASSAGPSGGYTF; cdr3_nt: TGTGCCAGCAGCGCCGGACCCTCGGGGGGCTACACCTTC
j_call: TRBJ1-1; d_call: TRBD1; v_call: TRBV30; clone_size: .; cdr3_aa: CAWSLEPGGNTEAFF; cdr3_nt: TGTGCCTGGAGTTTAGAGCCAGGGGGGAACACTGAAGCTTTCTTT
j_call: TRBJ2-7; d_call: TRBD2; v_call: TRBV5-1; clone_size: .; cdr3_aa: CASSLAVAGDRNYEQYF; cdr3_nt: TGCGCCAGCAGCTTGGCGGTAGCGGGGGATAGGAACTACGAGCAGTACTTC
j_call: TRBJ2-1; d_call: .; v_call: TRBV6-1; clone_size: .; cdr3_aa: CASSEGGQYNEQFF; cdr3_nt: TGTGCCAGCAGTGAGGGGGGGCAGTACAATGAGCAGTTCTTC
j_call: TRBJ1-2; d_call: .; v_call: TRBV4-3; clone_size: .; cdr3_aa: CASSRGQGESRYTF; cdr3_nt: TGCGCCAGCAGCCGGGGGCAGGGTGAATCTCGCTACACCTTC
j_call: TRBJ2-3; d_call: .; v_call: TRBV11-3; clone_size: .; cdr3_aa: CASSFPIQGRSTDTQYF; cdr3_nt: TGTGCCAGCAGCTTCCCCATCCAGGGGCGAAGCACAGATACGCAGTATTTT
j_call: TRBJ1-1; d_call: .; v_call: TRBV5-1; clone_size: .; cdr3_aa: CASSLGVSEAFF; cdr3_nt: TGCGCCAGCAGCTTAGGGGTTTCTGAAGCTTTCTTT
j_call: TRBJ2-7; d_call: .; v_call: TRBV28; clone_size: .; cdr3_aa: CASSFRDYEQYF; cdr3_nt: TGTGCCAGCAGTTTCCGGGACTACGAGCAGTACTTC
j_call: TRBJ2-6; d_call: .; v_call: TRBV11-2; clone_size: .; cdr3_aa: CASSFHSGANVLTF; cdr3_nt: TGTGCCAGCAGCTTTCACTCTGGGGCCAACGTCCTGACTTTC
j_call: TRBJ2-1; d_call: .; v_call: TRBV7-3; clone_size: .; cdr3_aa: CASSLRPDRYNEQFF; cdr3_nt: TGTGCCAGCAGCTTAAGGCCGGACAGATACAATGAGCAGTTCTTC
j_call: TRBJ1-4; d_call: TRBD1; v_call: TRBV5-1; clone_size: .; cdr3_aa: CASAGQGYEKLFF; cdr3_nt: TGCGCCAGCGCGGGACAGGGATACGAAAAACTGTTTTTT
j_call: TRBJ1-4; d_call: TRBD1; v_call: TRBV14; clone_size: .; cdr3_aa: CASSHRTGGFEKLFF; cdr3_nt: TGTGCCAGCAGCCACCGGACAGGGGGCTTTGAAAAACTGTTTTTT
j_call: TRBJ2-2; d_call: TRBD2; v_call: TRBV7-9; clone_size: .; cdr3_aa: CASSPMELADTGELFF; cdr3_nt: TGTGCCAGCAGCCCAATGGAACTAGCGGACACCGGGGAGCTGTTTTTT
j_call: TRBJ1-4; d_call: .; v_call: TRBV12-3/TRBV12-4; clone_size: once; cdr3_aa: CASSVQGRRLFF; cdr3_nt: TGTGCCAGCAGTGTACAGGGCAGGCGGTTGTTTTTT
j_call: TRBJ1-2; d_call: .; v_call: TRBV6-5; clone_size: once; cdr3_aa: CASSYEGRDYGYTF; cdr3_nt: TGTGCCAGCAGTTACGAAGGCAGGGACTATGGCTACACCTTC
j_call: TRBJ1-1; d_call: .; v_call: TRBV5-4; clone_size: .; cdr3_aa: CASSWGENTEAFF; cdr3_nt: TGTGCCAGCAGCTGGGGGGAGAACACTGAAGCTTTCTTT
j_call: TRBJ2-3; d_call: .; v_call: TRBV6-5; clone_size: .; cdr3_aa: CASSLTRTATDTQYF; cdr3_nt: TGTGCCAGCAGCCTGACCCGGACAGCCACAGATACGCAGTATTTT
j_call: TRBJ1-1; d_call: .; v_call: TRBV5-1; clone_size: .; cdr3_aa: CASSPPGLTEAFF; cdr3_nt: TGCGCCAGCAGCCCCCCGGGACTGACTGAAGCTTTCTTT
j_call: TRBJ2-3; d_call: TRBD2; v_call: TRBV7-9; clone_size: .; cdr3_aa: CASSLGLAGSLDTQYF; cdr3_nt: TGTGCCAGCAGCCTCGGACTAGCGGGGTCCTTAGATACGCAGTATTTT